The present T cell receptor (beta chain) was sequenced within a study of metastatic and nonmetastatic thyroid tumors. Study-wide background: Across blood and tumor or nodule tissue, repertoires from malignant and benign thyroid patients were compared with one another.

Overall study findings and caveats: Across blood and tumor, TCR beta diversity in malignant thyroid tumors was reportedly significantly higher than in benign nodules.

The germline gives CDR1 DFQATT, CDR2 SNEGSKA (reference sequence). CDR3 length equals 14 residues. V lost 4 bases and J 0 bases, leaving 10 bases between the germline ends. Not a single patient had been given any form of treatment at any point before undergoing thyroid surgery. In the source study's methods: For papillary thyroid cancer, a distant-metastasis classifier was constructed from CDR3 differences observed across clinicopathological groups. Using MiXCR, TCRdb re-called clones from the PCR reads. These V and J calls derive from TCRdb rather than the authors' analysis. Counted here are 24,000 or so clones, 10% to 15% occurring once; the ten biggest clones make up about 5.3%. By share, this clone ranks as medium-sized (0.01 to 0.1%). The target antigen is unknown.

This clonotype was obtained from a female donor with papillary thyroid cancer or a benign thyroid nodule (not recorded which). Some clones in this sample may be carry-over from other donors' samples. The sample consisted of blood. The rearrangement links TRBV20-1 to TRBJ1-5, with TRBD1 as a possible D gene (6 bases). CDR3 nucleotides: TGCAGTGCTACCGGGACAAATAGCAATCAGCCCCAGCATTTT. Residues: CSATGTNSNQPQHF.